Listed below are T cell receptor beta chains from one sample, sequenced in a study of response to subunit inactivated influenza vaccine. TCRdb passed the RT-PCR reads through MiXCR, listing each CDR3 protein once. Of some 500,000 distinct CDR3 sequences in the sample, roughly 13% were seen once. The sample here was PBMCs from blood, taken 40 to 50 days after vaccination. The receptors were sampled from a man in his fifties or sixties who received an inactivated influenza vaccine. Each CDR3 is given without its conserved first and last residue. A D gene is named only where the DNA matches it firmly.

J gene: TRBJ2-6; V gene: TRBV5-6; D gene: -; CDR3 protein: ASSSGIYSGANVLT
J gene: TRBJ1-1; V gene: TRBV20-1; D gene: -; CDR3 protein: SAGPGAAKAF
J gene: TRBJ1-2; V gene: TRBV3-1; D gene: -; CDR3 protein: ASQGPTGYT
J gene: TRBJ2-3; V gene: TRBV5-1; D gene: -; CDR3 protein: ASSSRKSTDTQY
J gene: TRBJ1-1; V gene: TRBV10-3; D gene: -; CDR3 protein: AISRQSLNTEAF
J gene: TRBJ2-3; V gene: TRBV20-1; D gene: -; CDR3 protein: SARVGVGADTQY
J gene: TRBJ2-3; V gene: TRBV7-2; D gene: -; CDR3 protein: ASRKPTGDTQY
J gene: TRBJ1-2; V gene: TRBV10-3; D gene: -; CDR3 protein: AISESGRANYGYT
J gene: TRBJ1-3; V gene: TRBV7-6; D gene: -; CDR3 protein: ASSPRPQGGNTIY
J gene: TRBJ2-4; V gene: TRBV6-1; D gene: -; CDR3 protein: ASSDPNRSGNIQY
J gene: TRBJ1-4; V gene: TRBV20-1; D gene: -; CDR3 protein: SARDSYRDGTNEKLF
J gene: TRBJ2-5; V gene: TRBV7-2; D gene: -; CDR3 protein: ASSPYGVRETQY
J gene: TRBJ1-1; V gene: TRBV15; D gene: -; CDR3 protein: ATSRGTFNTEAF
J gene: TRBJ2-7; V gene: TRBV5-1; D gene: -; CDR3 protein: ASSLRVGTYEQY
J gene: TRBJ1-5; V gene: TRBV20-1; D gene: -; CDR3 protein: SASRRVVNQPQH
J gene: TRBJ2-7; V gene: TRBV2; D gene: TRBD2; CDR3 protein: ASSEPFGVAGNYEQY
J gene: TRBJ2-3; V gene: TRBV19; D gene: TRBD2; CDR3 protein: ASTEGGSSTDTQY
J gene: TRBJ2-5; V gene: TRBV4-1; D gene: -; CDR3 protein: ASSQVTGLETQY
J gene: TRBJ2-1; V gene: TRBV20-1; D gene: -; CDR3 protein: SARGTEDINEQF
J gene: TRBJ1-1; V gene: TRBV6-5; D gene: TRBD1; CDR3 protein: ASSYRGQGSSEAF
J gene: TRBJ2-5; V gene: TRBV7-9; D gene: -; CDR3 protein: ASSSDYETQY
J gene: TRBJ2-1; V gene: TRBV20-1; D gene: TRBD2; CDR3 protein: SAQTTSGVYNEQF
J gene: TRBJ2-2; V gene: TRBV28; D gene: TRBD2; CDR3 protein: AAGGATGELF
J gene: TRBJ2-2; V gene: TRBV28; D gene: -; CDR3 protein: ASRGDGNTGELF